The 10 T cell receptor beta chains below come from one sample, sequenced in a study of T cell responses to AZD1222 COVID-19 vaccine. The assay was immunoSEQ multiplex PCR, and TCRdb's table has in-frame clones only and misses some. The top ten clones hold about 3.9% of a sample with some 150,000 clones, roughly 93% of them seen once. The material was peripheral blood, obtained on day 0 of AZD1222 vaccination. Receptor source: an adult in good health.

This clone was seen just once. The chain uses TRBV19 and TRBJ2-7; TRBD1 or TRBD2 may be the D gene (5 bases each). Trimming removed 3 bases at V and 6 bases at J, with 18 bases between. Germline CDR1 is LNHDA and CDR2 is SQIVND (reference sequence). The CDR3 is made up of 15 amino acids. The CDR3 sequence: CASSIRDAGRGEQYF. The CDR3 DNA reads as TGTGCCAGTAGTATCCGGGACGCAGGCCGGGGCGAGCAGTACTTC. The full variable domain, its missing parts supplied by reference TRBV19 and TRBJ2-7, is DGGITQSPKYLFRKEGQNVTLSCEQNLNHDAMYWYRQDPGQGLRLIYYSQIVNDFQKGDIAEGYSVSREKKESFPLTVTSAQKNPTAFYLCASSIRDAGRGEQYFGPGTRLTVT.

The CDR3 is CASSQDRGVGNTIYF. For the CDR3, the DNA is TGTGCCAGCAGCCAAGATCGAGGGGTTGGAAACACCATATATTTT. V is TRBV4-2 and J is TRBJ1-3, with D perhaps matching TRBD1 (5 bases). Trimming shortened V by 0 bases and J by 3 bases, and 9 bases separated the two germline ends. CDR1 and CDR2 from the germline V gene are LGHNA and YNFKEQ. CDR3 length: 15 amino acids.

The chain joins TRBV7-9 to TRBJ1-6, with D maybe TRBD1 (6 bases). The CDR3 sequence is 14 residues long. Trimming took 1 base from V and 8 from J, leaving 9 bases between them. The germline gives CDR1 SEHNR, CDR2 FQNEAQ (reference sequence). The CDR3: CASSLGQGHSPLHF. The CDR3 DNA is TGTGCCAGCAGCTTAGGGCAGGGGCATTCACCCCTCCACTTT. Based on the CDR3 plus reference TRBV7-9 and TRBJ1-6, the full variable domain is DTGVSQNPRHKITKRGQNVTFRCDPISEHNRLYWYRQTLGQGPEFLTYFQNEAQLEKSRLLSDRFSAERPKGSFSTLEIQRTEQGDSAMYLCASSLGQGHSPLHFGNGTRLTVT.

This rearrangement joins TRBV29-1 to TRBJ1-2; no definite D call. This CDR3 contains 11 residues. In germline, CDR1 is SQVTM, CDR2 ANQGSEA. Trimming pared 3 bases from V and 3 bases from J, leaving 5 bases between. CDR3 sequence reads: CSVEEYYGYTF. Written as DNA, the CDR3 is TGCAGCGTTGAGGAATACTATGGCTACACCTTC.

This clone appeared a single time. The gene calls are TRBV10-3 and TRBJ2-7; tentatively, D is TRBD2 (5 bases). Between the trimmed V and J ends, which lost 1 base and 3 bases, there was a span of 10 bases. There are 14 residues in the CDR3. Germline assignment: CDR1 ENHRY and CDR2 SYGVKD. CDR3 in amino acids: CAISEYPRDYEQYF. CDR3 coding DNA: TGTGCCATCAGTGAGTATCCACGGGACTACGAGCAGTACTTC.

This chain links TRBV7-9 with TRBJ1-3; D is perhaps TRBD1 (5 bases). The length of the CDR3 is 14 residues. V was pared by 5 bases and J by 3 bases, with 11 bases between. Germline V gives CDR1 SEHNR, CDR2 FQNEAQ (reference sequence). CDR3 in amino acids: CASSPRQIGNTIYF. The DNA of the CDR3 is TGTGCCAGCAGCCCGCGACAGATTGGAAACACCATATATTTT.

The chain combines TRBV2 with TRBJ2-3; 9 bases map to TRBD1. The CDR3 runs 14 residues. The germline CDR1 and CDR2 sequences are SNHLY and FYNNEI. V was clipped by 8 bases and J by 4 bases; unmatched bases: 7. The CDR3 protein is CASLHRGRSDTQYF. CDR3 in DNA: TGTGCCAGCCTCCACAGGGGGCGGTCAGATACGCAGTATTTT.

The V gene is TRBV5-4, the J gene TRBJ1-3; a possible D gene is TRBD1 (6 bases). Trimming removed 4 bases from V and 10 bases from J, with 12 bases in between. Germline CDR1 reads SGHNT; CDR2 reads YYREEE (reference sequence). There are 12 residues in the CDR3. CDR3: CASSQNRETIYF. DNA of the CDR3: TGTGCCAGCAGCCAAAACAGGGAAACCATATATTTT.

CDR3 sequence reads: CASSQDFDPGGNSPLHF. In DNA form, the CDR3 reads TGTGCCAGCAGCCAAGATTTCGACCCCGGGGGTAATTCACCCCTCCACTTT. The rearrangement joins TRBV3-1 (or the pseudogene TRBV3-2) to TRBJ1-6; tentatively, D is TRBD1 (5 bases). The V end was cut by 0 bases, the J end by 6 bases, with 15 bases between. CDR3 size: 17 residues. Germline V gives CDR1 LGHDT, CDR2 YNNKEL (reference sequence).

The CDR3 spells CASSKQGVNYGYTF. The CDR3 DNA is TGTGCCAGCAGTAAGCAGGGGGTCAACTATGGCTACACCTTC. The J gene is TRBJ1-2, the V gene TRBV2; 7 bases are shared with TRBD1. V shed 5 bases, J shed 2 bases, and the junction held 5 bases outside the gene matches. Germline CDR1 is SNHLY and CDR2 is FYNNEI. The CDR3 has 14 amino acids.